These T cell receptor beta chains were read from a single sample in a study of T cell repertoires in cytomegalovirus infection. TCRdb reprocessed the reads via MiXCR and lists one record per CDR3 protein. Of 700,000 to 950,000 distinct CDR3 sequences listed, less than 35% are singletons. These receptors are not linked to any known antigen. Sequenced material: cultured CD8+ T cells from PBMCs, taken from culture after CMV antigen stimulation. All receptors derive from a human donor in good health (CMV status not recorded). Some clones in this sample may be carry-over from other donors' samples. Each CDR3 is given with its conserved first and last residue. The D gene is left open where the match is weak. Some rows mark clone size as missing; the rest say once, few, many or name a class of expanded clone.

D,V,J,size,DNA,CDR3
.,TRBV7-6,TRBJ2-3,many,TGTGCCAGCAGCTTTCTCGGGTCCAATACGCAGTATTTT,CASSFLGSNTQYF
.,TRBV2,TRBJ2-3,.,TGTGCCAGCAAGGGGGGGGTCGATACGCAGTATTTT,CASKGGVDTQYF
TRBD1,TRBV20-1,TRBJ2-3,.,TGCAGTGCGCCGGGATGGACAGGGCGCACAGATACGCAGTATTTT,CSAPGWTGRTDTQYF
.,TRBV4-2,TRBJ1-4,.,TGTGCCAGCAGCCAAGAAGGTCCGAGAATTAGGACAACTAATGAAAAACTGTTTTTT,CASSQEGPRIRTTNEKLFF
TRBD2,TRBV7-8,TRBJ2-7,many,TGTGCCAGCAGCCTGGGACTAGCGGGGCCGACCTCCTACGAGCAGTACTTC,CASSLGLAGPTSYEQYF
.,TRBV4-1,TRBJ1-5,few,TGCGCCAGCAGCCAAGTACACTCGGTAGGCAATCAGCCCCAGCATTTT,CASSQVHSVGNQPQHF
TRBD2,TRBV4-2,TRBJ2-2,.,TGTGCCAGCAGCCAAGATAGACTAGCGGGGGGGCCGGACACCGGGGAGCTGTTTTTT,CASSQDRLAGGPDTGELFF
.,TRBV19,TRBJ1-2,.,TGTGCCAGTAGTATAACGACCCAGACAGGTTTCTATGGCTACACCTTC,CASSITTQTGFYGYTF
.,TRBV2,TRBJ1-3,few,TGTGCCAGCTACCGGGACCTGGGAAACACCATATATTTT,CASYRDLGNTIYF
TRBD1,TRBV7-6,TRBJ1-2,.,TGTGCCAGCAGCTTACGGACAGGGGAATATGGCTACACCTTC,CASSLRTGEYGYTF
.,TRBV7-9,TRBJ1-4,many,TGTGCCAGCAGCAGGGACCTATGGAGCGAAAAACTGTTTTTT,CASSRDLWSEKLFF
.,TRBV2,TRBJ1-5,.,TGTGCCAGCCAATCCGGGGGAAGGCCCCAGCATTTT,CASQSGGRPQHF
.,TRBV7-2,TRBJ1-1,few,TGTGCCAGCAGCACGAAGGGGGGCAGCACTGAAGCTTTCTTT,CASSTKGGSTEAFF
TRBD2,TRBV12-5,TRBJ2-3,.,TGTGCTAGTGGTTTGGTCGGGGGGGCGGAAGATACGCAGTATTTT,CASGLVGGAEDTQYF
.,TRBV4-1,TRBJ2-4,.,TGCGCCAGCAGCCAAGATAGACTAGTTGACATTCAGTACTTC,CASSQDRLVDIQYF
.,TRBV27,TRBJ1-1,many,TGTGCCAGCAGCCCGGGGACTGCAAACACTGAAGCTTTCTTT,CASSPGTANTEAFF
.,TRBV27,TRBJ2-6,.,TGTGCCAGCAAGGGCGCTCACTCTGGGGCCAACGTCCTGACTTTC,CASKGAHSGANVLTF
.,TRBV28,TRBJ1-1,.,TGTGCCAGCTGTAGGGCCCACACTGAAGCTTTCTTT,CASCRAHTEAFF
.,TRBV4-1,TRBJ1-1,few,TGCGCCAGCACCCGCGGTGACGGCGGTGTTACTGAAGCTTTCTTT,CASTRGDGGVTEAFF
TRBD1,TRBV7-2,TRBJ1-4,few,TGTGCCAGCAGCCTAAACCGACAGGGAGGAAAGGAAAAACTGTTTTTT,CASSLNRQGGKEKLFF
TRBD1,TRBV4-1,TRBJ2-3,few,TGCGCCAGCAGCCAACTGACAGGGCTCTACACAGATACGCAGTATTTT,CASSQLTGLYTDTQYF
.,TRBV4-3,TRBJ1-3,once,TGCGCCAGCAGCTTTGATGTGAGCTCTGGAAACACCATATATTTT,CASSFDVSSGNTIYF
.,TRBV25-1,TRBJ1-4,.,TGTGCCAGCAATTCCCAGGGTTGGGGTGAAAAACTGTTTTTT,CASNSQGWGEKLFF
.,TRBV7-2,TRBJ1-1,few,TGTGCCAGCAGCTTAAGGTCTGGGGAACTGAACACTGAAGCTTTCTTT,CASSLRSGELNTEAFF
.,TRBV6-2/TRBV6-3,TRBJ1-2,few,TGTGCCAGCAGTCCGAGCAGAGGCATCTATGGCTACACCTTC,CASSPSRGIYGYTF
TRBD1,TRBV19,TRBJ2-1,few,TGTGCCAGTAGTATAACGGGGACAGGGCACAATGAGCAGTTCTTC,CASSITGTGHNEQFF
.,TRBV6-6,TRBJ1-2,.,TGTGCCAGCAGTCAAGAGCTCAGGAACTATGGCTACACCTTC,CASSQELRNYGYTF
TRBD1,TRBV7-9,TRBJ2-7,many,TGTGCCAGCAGCTTAGGGGACAGTCCCTACGAGCAGTACTTC,CASSLGDSPYEQYF
TRBD1,TRBV24-1,TRBJ2-1,many,TGTGCCACCAGTGCGACAGGGGGCTATGAGCAGTTCTTC,CATSATGGYEQFF
.,TRBV29-1,TRBJ1-2,few,TGCAGCACTGGGGACGGAGCTAACTATGGCTACACCTTC,CSTGDGANYGYTF
.,TRBV6-5,TRBJ1-1,.,TGTGCCAGCAGTTACTCTGGCAACTTGAACACTGAAGCTTTCTTT,CASSYSGNLNTEAFF
TRBD1,TRBV7-3,TRBJ1-2,.,TGTGTCAGCAGTCCGACAGGGACCGAGAACTATGGCTACACCTTC,CVSSPTGTENYGYTF
.,TRBV27,TRBJ1-2,.,TGTGCCAGCAGTTTTGTCGGTTCGGGGGATGGCTACACCTTC,CASSFVGSGDGYTF
TRBD2,TRBV27,TRBJ2-7,.,TGTGCCGGAAAACTAGCGGGGGGATTTGATCGCTCCTACGAGCAGTACTTC,CAGKLAGGFDRSYEQYF
TRBD1,TRBV19,TRBJ1-5,.,TGTGCCAGTAGCATCGTTACAGGGGAAGTAGGTAATCAGCCCCAGCATTTT,CASSIVTGEVGNQPQHF
.,TRBV7-2,TRBJ1-5,many,TGTGCCAGCAGCTTAGTTGGCAATCAGCCCCAGCATTTT,CASSLVGNQPQHF
.,TRBV7-9,TRBJ1-4,.,TGTGCCAGCAGCTCACCTGCCATTGCAACTAATGAAAAACTGTTTTTT,CASSSPAIATNEKLFF
TRBD2,TRBV7-9,TRBJ2-5,.,TGTGCCAGCAGCCTCCTATCGCGGGGGGGCCGTTGGCAAGAGACCCAGTACTTC,CASSLLSRGGRWQETQYF
.,TRBV19,TRBJ2-7,few,TGTGCCAGTAGTATAGAGACAGGTCCAGAGCAGTACTTC,CASSIETGPEQYF
.,TRBV9,TRBJ2-3,.,TGTGCCAGCAGCGTAGAGATAGTCGGTACAGATACGCAGTATTTT,CASSVEIVGTDTQYF
.,TRBV2,TRBJ2-1,many,TGTGCCAGCAGTGAACGGGAGCAGGGGAGGTACAATGAGCAGTTCTTC,CASSEREQGRYNEQFF
.,TRBV12-3/TRBV12-4,TRBJ2-1,few,TGTGCCAGCAGTTTAGGGATCCTGGAGCAGTTCTTC,CASSLGILEQFF
.,TRBV7-9,TRBJ2-5,few,TGTGCCAGCAGCCCGCAAGCTAGCGTGCAAGGGGCCCAGTACTTC,CASSPQASVQGAQYF
.,TRBV7-6,TRBJ2-1,.,TGTGCCAGCAGCTTTGAACAGGGCTACAATGAGCAGTTCTTC,CASSFEQGYNEQFF
TRBD1,TRBV24-1,TRBJ2-3,few,TGTGCCAGCGCGGGACAGGGGTCAGATACGCAGTATTTT,CASAGQGSDTQYF
.,TRBV7-2,TRBJ2-5,.,TGTGCCAGCAGCTTAGTGGAGGTACGGACTAACCAAGAGACCCAGTACTTC,CASSLVEVRTNQETQYF
TRBD1,TRBV10-3,TRBJ1-2,.,TGTGCCATCAGTGAGTCGACAGGGGCCCATGGCTACACCTTC,CAISESTGAHGYTF
.,TRBV19,TRBJ2-7,few,TGTGCCAGTATGAACGGACAGTACGAGCAGTACTTC,CASMNGQYEQYF
TRBD1,TRBV28,TRBJ2-1,.,TGTGCCAGCAGTCAGACAGGGGGTTTGGGTGAGCAGTTCTTC,CASSQTGGLGEQFF
TRBD1,TRBV15,TRBJ1-6,few,TGTGCCACTGGGCTACCGGGACAGTCTTCACCCCTCCACTTT,CATGLPGQSSPLHF
.,TRBV6-6,TRBJ1-1,few,TGTGCCAGCAGTTCCGGGTCCCTAGAAGCTTTCTTT,CASSSGSLEAFF